This T cell receptor beta chain originates from a study of cytomegalovirus exposure and HLA in healthy donors. Overall study results and limits: Earlier analysis yielded a pattern in which most TCR beta V segments were productive about 87% or about 30% of the time.

The PCR employed 60 Vbeta primers together with 13 Jbeta primers. As handled by the study authors: About 83 million unique TCR beta chains, 9 million to 14 million shared, were counted in a later analysis. Profiled with immunoSEQ multiplex PCR; TCRdb holds only in-frame clones, not every one. The V and J calls and clone size come from that table; D and trimming were worked out from the DNA. The sample has some 92,000 clones; around four fifths are singletons. The CDR3 runs to 15 residues. V trimming: 4 bases; J trimming: 5 bases; junction bases outside the gene matches: 8. The germline CDR1 and CDR2 sequences are LGHNA and YSLEER. The sample holds a few counts of this clone. Its antigen is not known.

The material sequenced was PBMCs. The clonotype was recovered from a man aged 25 to 40 in good health and CMV-seronegative. This sequence joins TRBV4-3 and TRBJ2-3; 8 positions agree with TRBD1. The CDR3 DNA reads as TGCGCCAGCAGCCTGACCACGACAGGGGAAGATACGCAGTATTTT. Translating it yields CASSLTTTGEDTQYF.